This T cell receptor (beta chain) appears in the sequencing data of a study of blood T cell repertoires in COVID-19. V lost 4 bases and J 2 bases, leaving 12 bases between the germline ends. CDR1 LGHDT and CDR2 YNNKEL come from the germline V gene (reference sequence). The CDR3 loop spans 14 amino acids. Participant reports of clinical history set cohort assignment. Cohort 3 recovered donors had two negative PCRs, clearance, or symptom resolution. Generated by immunoSEQ multiplex PCR, the TCRdb table keeps only in-frame clones and is missing some. Here the sample spans 130,000 to 150,000 clones, approximately 80% being singletons.

Sequencing used PBMCs or T cells enriched from blood (not recorded which). This clonotype was sampled from a man aged 50 to 60 who had recovered from COVID-19. The V and J genes are TRBV3-1 (or the pseudogene TRBV3-2) and TRBJ2-7; weak D call: TRBD1 (6 bases). The DNA of the CDR3 is TGTGCCAGCAGCCCCAGGGGAGACCCCTACGAGCAGTACTTC. Its protein product is CASSPRGDPYEQYF.